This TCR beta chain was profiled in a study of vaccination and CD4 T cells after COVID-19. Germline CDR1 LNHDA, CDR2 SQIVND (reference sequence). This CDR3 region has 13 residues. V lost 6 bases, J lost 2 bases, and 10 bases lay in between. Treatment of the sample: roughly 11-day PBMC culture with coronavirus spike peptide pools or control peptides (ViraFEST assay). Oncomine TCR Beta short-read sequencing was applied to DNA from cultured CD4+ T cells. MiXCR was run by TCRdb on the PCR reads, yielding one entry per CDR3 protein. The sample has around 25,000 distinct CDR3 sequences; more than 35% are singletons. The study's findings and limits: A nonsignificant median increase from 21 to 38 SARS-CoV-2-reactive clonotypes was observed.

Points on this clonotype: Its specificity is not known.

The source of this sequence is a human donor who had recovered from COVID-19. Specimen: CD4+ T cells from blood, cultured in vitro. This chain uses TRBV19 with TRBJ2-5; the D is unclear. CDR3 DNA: TGTGCCAGTAGCCTGAACATACAAGAGACCCAGTACTTC. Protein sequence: CASSLNIQETQYF.